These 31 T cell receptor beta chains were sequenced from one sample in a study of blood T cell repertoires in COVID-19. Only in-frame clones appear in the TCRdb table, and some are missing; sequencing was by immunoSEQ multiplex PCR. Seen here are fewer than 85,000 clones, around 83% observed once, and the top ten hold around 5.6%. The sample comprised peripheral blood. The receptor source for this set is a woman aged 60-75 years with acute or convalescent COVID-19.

CDR3 sequence reads: CATATGVNVYEQYF. In nucleotides, the CDR3 is TGTGCCACCGCGACAGGGGTTAATGTATACGAGCAGTACTTC. The rearrangement joins TRBV10-3 to TRBJ2-7; 8 nucleotides line up with TRBD1. CDR1 ENHRY and CDR2 SYGVKD come from the germline V gene. The junction had 12 bases not matched to a gene; V was cut back by 10 bases and J by 4 bases. The CDR3 loop spans 14 amino acids.

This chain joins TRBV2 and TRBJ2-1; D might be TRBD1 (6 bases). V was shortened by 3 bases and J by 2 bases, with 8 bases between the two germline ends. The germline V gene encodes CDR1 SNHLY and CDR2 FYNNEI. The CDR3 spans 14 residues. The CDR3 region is CASSEDSTYNEQFF. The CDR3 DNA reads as TGTGCCAGCAGTGAGGACAGTACCTACAATGAGCAGTTCTTC.

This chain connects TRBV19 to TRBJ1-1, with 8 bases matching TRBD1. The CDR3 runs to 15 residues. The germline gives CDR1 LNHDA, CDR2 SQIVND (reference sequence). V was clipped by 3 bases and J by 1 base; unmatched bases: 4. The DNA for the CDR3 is TGTGCCAGTAGTATTCAAGACAGGGGGAACACTGAAGCTTTCTTT. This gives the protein CASSIQDRGNTEAFF. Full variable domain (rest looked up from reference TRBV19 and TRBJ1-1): DGGITQSPKYLFRKEGQNVTLSCEQNLNHDAMYWYRQDPGQGLRLIYYSQIVNDFQKGDIAEGYSVSREKKESFPLTVTSAQKNPTAFYLCASSIQDRGNTEAFFGQGTRLTVV.

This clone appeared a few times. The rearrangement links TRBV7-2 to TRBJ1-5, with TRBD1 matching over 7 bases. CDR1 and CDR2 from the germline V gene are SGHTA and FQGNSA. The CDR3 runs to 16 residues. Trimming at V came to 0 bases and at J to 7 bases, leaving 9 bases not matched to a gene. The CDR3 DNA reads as TGTGCCAGCAGCTTAGCGCCCAGGGGGACGGGCCAGCCCCAGCATTTT. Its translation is CASSLAPRGTGQPQHF. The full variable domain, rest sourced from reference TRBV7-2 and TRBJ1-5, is GAGVSQSPSNKVTEKGKDVELRCDPISGHTALYWYRQSLGQGLEFLIYFQGNSAPDKSGLPSDRFSAERTGGSVSTLTIQRTQQEDSAVYLCASSLAPRGTGQPQHFGDGTRLSIL.

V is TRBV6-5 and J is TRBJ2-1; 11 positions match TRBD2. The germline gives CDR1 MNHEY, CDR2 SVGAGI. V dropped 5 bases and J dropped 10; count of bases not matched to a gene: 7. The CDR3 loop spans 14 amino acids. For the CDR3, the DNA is TGTGCCAGCAGTCCGACGAGGACTAGCGGGGAGCAGTTCTTC. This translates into CASSPTRTSGEQFF.

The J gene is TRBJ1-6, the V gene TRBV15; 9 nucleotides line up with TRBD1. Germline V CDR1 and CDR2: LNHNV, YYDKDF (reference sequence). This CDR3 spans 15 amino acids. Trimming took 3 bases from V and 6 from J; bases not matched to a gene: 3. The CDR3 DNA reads TGTGCCACCAGCAGGGAGGACAGGGGTAATTCACCCCTCCACTTT. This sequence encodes CATSREDRGNSPLHF.

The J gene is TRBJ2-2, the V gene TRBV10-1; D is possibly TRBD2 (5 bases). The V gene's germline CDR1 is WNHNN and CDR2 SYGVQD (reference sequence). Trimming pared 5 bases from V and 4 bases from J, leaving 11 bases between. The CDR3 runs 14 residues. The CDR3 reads CASSPGVFTGELFF. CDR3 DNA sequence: TGCGCCAGCAGTCCCGGGGTGTTCACCGGGGAGCTGTTTTTT.

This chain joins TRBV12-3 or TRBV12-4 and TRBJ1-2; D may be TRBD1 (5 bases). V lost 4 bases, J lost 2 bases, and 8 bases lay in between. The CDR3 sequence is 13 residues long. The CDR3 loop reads CASSSSGNYGYTF. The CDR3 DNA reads TGTGCCAGCAGTTCTTCAGGGAACTATGGCTACACCTTC.

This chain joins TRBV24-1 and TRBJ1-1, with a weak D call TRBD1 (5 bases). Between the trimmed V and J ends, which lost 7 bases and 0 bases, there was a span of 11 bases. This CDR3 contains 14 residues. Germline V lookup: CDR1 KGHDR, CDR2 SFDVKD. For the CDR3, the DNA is TGTGCCACCAGACAAACAGGATTGAACACTGAAGCTTTCTTT. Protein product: CATRQTGLNTEAFF.

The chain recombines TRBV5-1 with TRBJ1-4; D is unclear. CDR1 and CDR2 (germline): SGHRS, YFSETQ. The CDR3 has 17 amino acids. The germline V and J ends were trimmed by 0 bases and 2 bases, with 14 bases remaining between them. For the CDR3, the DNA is TGCGCCAGCAGCTTGGGGTCGAGGCCCGGCACTAATGAAAAACTGTTTTTT. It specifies CASSLGSRPGTNEKLFF.

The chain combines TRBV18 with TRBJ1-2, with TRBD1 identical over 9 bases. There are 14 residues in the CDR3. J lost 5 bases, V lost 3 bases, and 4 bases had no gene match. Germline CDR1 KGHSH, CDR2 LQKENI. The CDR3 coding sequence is TGTGCCAGCTCACCTTCGGGACAGGGATATGGCTACACCTTC. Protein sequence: CASSPSGQGYGYTF.

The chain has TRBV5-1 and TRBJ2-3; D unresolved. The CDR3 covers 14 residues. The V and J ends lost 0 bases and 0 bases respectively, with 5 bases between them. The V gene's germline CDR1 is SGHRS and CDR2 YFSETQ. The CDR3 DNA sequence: TGCGCCAGCAGCTTGGAACAGAGCACAGATACGCAGTATTTT. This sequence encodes CASSLEQSTDTQYF.

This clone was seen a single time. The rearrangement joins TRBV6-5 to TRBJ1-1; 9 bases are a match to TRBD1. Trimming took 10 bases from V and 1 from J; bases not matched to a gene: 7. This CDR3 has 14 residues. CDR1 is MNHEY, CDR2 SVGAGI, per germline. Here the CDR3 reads CATRQGVGNTEAFF. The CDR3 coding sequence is TGTGCCACCCGACAGGGGGTCGGGAACACTGAAGCTTTCTTT.

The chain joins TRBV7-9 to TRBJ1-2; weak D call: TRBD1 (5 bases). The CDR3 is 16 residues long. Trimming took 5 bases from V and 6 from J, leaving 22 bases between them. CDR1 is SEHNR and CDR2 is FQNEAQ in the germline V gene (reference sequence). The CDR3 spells CASSLLDRHTPDGYTF. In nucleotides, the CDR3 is TGTGCCAGCAGCCTACTCGACAGACATACTCCTGATGGCTACACCTTC.

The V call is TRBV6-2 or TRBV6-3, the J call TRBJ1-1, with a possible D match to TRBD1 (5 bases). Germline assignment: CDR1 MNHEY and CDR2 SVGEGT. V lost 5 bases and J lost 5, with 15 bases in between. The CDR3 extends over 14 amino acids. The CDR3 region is CASSDIGGSTEAFF. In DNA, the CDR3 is TGTGCCAGCAGTGACATCGGGGGATCAACTGAAGCTTTCTTT.

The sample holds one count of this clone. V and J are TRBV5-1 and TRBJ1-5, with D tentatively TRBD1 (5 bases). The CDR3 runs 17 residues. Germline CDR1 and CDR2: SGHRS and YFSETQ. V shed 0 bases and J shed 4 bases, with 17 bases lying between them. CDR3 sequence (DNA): TGCGCCAGCAGCTTGGGCATAGTAGGGACTTCGAATCAGCCCCAGCATTTT. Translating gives CASSLGIVGTSNQPQHF.

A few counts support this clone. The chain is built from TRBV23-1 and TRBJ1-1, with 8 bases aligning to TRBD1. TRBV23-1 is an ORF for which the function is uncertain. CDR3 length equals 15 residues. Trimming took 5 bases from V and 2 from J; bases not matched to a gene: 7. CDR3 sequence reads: CASSALGQGNTEAFF. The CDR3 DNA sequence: TGCGCCAGCAGTGCACTTGGACAGGGCAACACTGAAGCTTTCTTT.

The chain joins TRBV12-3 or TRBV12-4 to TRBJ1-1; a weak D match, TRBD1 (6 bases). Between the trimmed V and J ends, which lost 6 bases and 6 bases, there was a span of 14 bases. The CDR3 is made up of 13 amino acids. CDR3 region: CASSLTGIPEAFF. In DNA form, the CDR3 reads TGTGCCAGCAGCCTAACAGGGATACCTGAAGCTTTCTTT.

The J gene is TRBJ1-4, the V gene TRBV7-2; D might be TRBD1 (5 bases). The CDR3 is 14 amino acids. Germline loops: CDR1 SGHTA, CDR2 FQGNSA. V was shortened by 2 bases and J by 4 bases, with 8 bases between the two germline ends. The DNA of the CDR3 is TGTGCCAGCAGCTTACGGGGGATTAATGAAAAACTGTTTTTT. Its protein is CASSLRGINEKLFF.

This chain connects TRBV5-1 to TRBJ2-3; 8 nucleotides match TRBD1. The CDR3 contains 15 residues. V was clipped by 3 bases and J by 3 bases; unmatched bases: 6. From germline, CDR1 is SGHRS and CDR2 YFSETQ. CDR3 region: CASSSRRQGTDTQYF. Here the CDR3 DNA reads TGCGCCAGCAGCTCGAGACGACAGGGGACAGATACGCAGTATTTT.

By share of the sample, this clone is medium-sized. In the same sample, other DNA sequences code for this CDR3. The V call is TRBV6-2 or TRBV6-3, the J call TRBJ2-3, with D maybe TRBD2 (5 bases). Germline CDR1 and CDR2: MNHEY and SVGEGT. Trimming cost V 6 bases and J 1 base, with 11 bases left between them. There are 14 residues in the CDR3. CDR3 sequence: CASSDLGGTDTQYF. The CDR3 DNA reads TGTGCCAGCAGCGACCTGGGAGGCACAGATACGCAGTATTTT.

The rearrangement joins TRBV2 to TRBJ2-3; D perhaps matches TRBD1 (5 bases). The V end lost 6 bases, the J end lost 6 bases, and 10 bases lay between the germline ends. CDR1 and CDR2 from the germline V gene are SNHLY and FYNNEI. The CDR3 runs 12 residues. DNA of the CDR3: TGTGCCAGCAGAGGGGTGGGGGATACGCAGTATTTT. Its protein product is CASRGVGDTQYF.

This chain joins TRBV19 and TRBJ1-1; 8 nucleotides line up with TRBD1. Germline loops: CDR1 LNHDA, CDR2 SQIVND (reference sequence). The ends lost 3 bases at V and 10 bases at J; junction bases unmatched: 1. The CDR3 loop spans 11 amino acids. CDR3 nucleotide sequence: TGTGCCAGTAGTATCACAGGGGGAGCTTTCTTT. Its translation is CASSITGGAFF. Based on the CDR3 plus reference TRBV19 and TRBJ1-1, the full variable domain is DGGITQSPKYLFRKEGQNVTLSCEQNLNHDAMYWYRQDPGQGLRLIYYSQIVNDFQKGDIAEGYSVSREKKESFPLTVTSAQKNPTAFYLCASSITGGAFFGQGTRLTVV.

The CDR3 nucleotides are TGTGCCAGCAGCCCAGAGGTAGGGACAGGTCCCTACGAGCAGTACTTC. Amino acid sequence: CASSPEVGTGPYEQYF. The chain links TRBV7-9 to TRBJ2-7; TRBD1 agrees at 8 bases. The CDR3 sequence is 16 residues long. Per germline, CDR1 SEHNR and CDR2 FQNEAQ (reference sequence). Germline trimming cut 5 bases from V and 2 bases from J; bases unmatched to any gene: 11.

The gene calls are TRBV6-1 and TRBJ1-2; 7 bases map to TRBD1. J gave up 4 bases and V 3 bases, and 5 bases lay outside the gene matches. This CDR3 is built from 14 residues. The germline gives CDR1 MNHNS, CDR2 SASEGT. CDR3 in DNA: TGTGCCAGCAGTGAGATCGGACAGGCCTATGGCTACACCTTC. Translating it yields CASSEIGQAYGYTF.

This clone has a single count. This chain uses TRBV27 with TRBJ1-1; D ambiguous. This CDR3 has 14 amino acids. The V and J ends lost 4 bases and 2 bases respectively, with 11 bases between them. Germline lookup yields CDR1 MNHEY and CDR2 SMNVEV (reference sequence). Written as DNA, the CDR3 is TGTGCCAGCAGTTATCGGTCCGGTAACACTGAAGCTTTCTTT. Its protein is CASSYRSGNTEAFF.

The CDR3 DNA reads as TGTGCCAGCAGGGAGGGCGGGGGATGGAACACTGAAGCTTTCTTT. This translates into CASREGGGWNTEAFF. This chain uses TRBV2 with TRBJ1-1; D might be TRBD1 (5 bases). The CDR3 sequence is 15 residues long. V dropped 6 bases and J dropped 1 base, with 15 bases sitting between them. Germline V gene lookup returns CDR1 SNHLY and CDR2 FYNNEI.

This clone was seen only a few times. CDR3 protein: CASSATQGNFHEQYF. The CDR3 DNA sequence: TGTGCCAGCAGCGCTACCCAGGGAAACTTCCACGAGCAGTACTTC. This sequence joins TRBV7-2 and TRBJ2-7; tentative D call: TRBD1 (5 bases). Trimming took 5 bases from V and 5 from J, leaving 19 bases between them. The CDR3 sequence is 15 residues long. CDR1 is SGHTA and CDR2 is FQGNSA in the germline V gene.

This CDR3 reads CASSSSLSDRADGAFF. CDR3 nucleotides: TGTGCCAGCAGCTCTAGCCTATCGGACAGGGCTGATGGAGCTTTCTTT. V gene TRBV7-3 combines with J gene TRBJ1-1, with 8 positions matching TRBD1. CDR1 is SGHTA and CDR2 is FQGTGA in the germline V gene. The CDR3 extends over 16 amino acids. J lost 10 bases, V lost 4 bases, and 17 bases had no gene match.

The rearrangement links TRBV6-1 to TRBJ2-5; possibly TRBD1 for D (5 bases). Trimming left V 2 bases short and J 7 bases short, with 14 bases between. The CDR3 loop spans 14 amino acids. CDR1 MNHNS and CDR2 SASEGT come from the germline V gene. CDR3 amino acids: CASSETAGAGTQYF. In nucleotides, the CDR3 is TGTGCCAGCAGTGAAACAGCTGGGGCCGGGACCCAGTACTTC.

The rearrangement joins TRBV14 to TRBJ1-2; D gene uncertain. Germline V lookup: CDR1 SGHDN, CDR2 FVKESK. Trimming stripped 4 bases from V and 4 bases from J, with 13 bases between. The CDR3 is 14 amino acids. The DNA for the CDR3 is TGTGCCAGCAGCCCAAGACAACTCCCCTATGGCTACACCTTC. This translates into CASSPRQLPYGYTF.